This record concerns one T cell receptor (beta chain) sequence. This record comes from a study of blood T cell repertoires in COVID-19. At the level of the study: T cells, B-cell-depleted T cells, or PBMCs supplied cDNA or gDNA.

Original methodology: Reference gene primer amplification gave estimated nucleated cell counts. Profiled with immunoSEQ multiplex PCR; TCRdb holds only in-frame clones, not every one. That table furnishes V, J and clone size, whereas the DNA furnished D and trimming. The table shows roughly 190,000 clones, with approximately 87% occurring only once. Germline CDR1 reads SGHTA; CDR2 reads FQGTGA. Unmatched junction bases numbered 17, after V lost 1 base and J lost 6 bases. CDR3 length: 18 amino acids. The sequence derives from a woman aged 55-69 years with COVID-19, enrolled during active disease. The specimen was peripheral blood. This chain joins TRBV7-3 and TRBJ2-7, with TRBD2 matching 8 bases. CDR3 bases: TGTGCCAGCAGCTTAAGCCCCGCGGCGGGAGGACGAGAGGGCGAGCAGTACTTC. Its translation is CASSLSPAAGGREGEQYF.